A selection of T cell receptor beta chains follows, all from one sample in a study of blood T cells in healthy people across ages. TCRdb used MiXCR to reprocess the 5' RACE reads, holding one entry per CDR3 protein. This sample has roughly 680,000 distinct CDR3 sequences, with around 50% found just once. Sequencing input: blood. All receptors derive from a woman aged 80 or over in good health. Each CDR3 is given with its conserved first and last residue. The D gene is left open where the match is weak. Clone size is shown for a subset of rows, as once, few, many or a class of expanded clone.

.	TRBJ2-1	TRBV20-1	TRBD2	TGCAGGCTGACTAGCGGGGGAGATGAGCAGTTCTTC	CRLTSGGDEQFF
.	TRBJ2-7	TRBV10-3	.	TGTGCCATCAGTGATGGGCAGGGGAACTACGAGCAGTACTTC	CAISDGQGNYEQYF
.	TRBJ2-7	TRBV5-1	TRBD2	TGCGCCAGCAGCCGGGGACTAGCGACGTACAATGAGCAGTACTTC	CASSRGLATYNEQYF
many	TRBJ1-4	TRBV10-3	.	TGTGCCATCAGCGTCGGGGAGAAAGGGGAAAAACTGTTTTTT	CAISVGEKGEKLFF
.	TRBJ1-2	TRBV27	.	TGTGCCAGCAGTTTATCGGACAGAGACTACTATGGCTACACCTTC	CASSLSDRDYYGYTF
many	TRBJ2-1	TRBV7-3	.	TGTGCCAGCAGCTTAACTAGAGGGTACAATGAGCAGTTCTTC	CASSLTRGYNEQFF
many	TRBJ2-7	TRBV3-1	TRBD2	TGTGCCAGCAGCCACCTATCCGGACTAGCGGGTAACAGGCAGTACTTC	CASSHLSGLAGNRQYF
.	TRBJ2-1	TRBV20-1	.	TGCAGTACTTCCCCCCCCGGGGCAGGGGGGCACAATGAGCAGTTCTTC	CSTSPPGAGGHNEQFF
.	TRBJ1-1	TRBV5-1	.	TGCGCCAGCAGCCCAAGACCCCGACCGGATTTCACTGAAGCTTTCTTT	CASSPRPRPDFTEAFF
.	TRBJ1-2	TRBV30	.	TGTGCCGGTCGGCCCCCGGGGTCCTATGGCTACACCTTC	CAGRPPGSYGYTF
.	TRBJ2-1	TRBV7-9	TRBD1	TGTGCAAGCACACGGACAGGGAGCAATGAGCAGTTCTTC	CASTRTGSNEQFF
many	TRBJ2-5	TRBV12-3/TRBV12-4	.	TGTGCCAGCAGTCCCAGGATCGGGTTGCAAGAGACCCAGTACTTC	CASSPRIGLQETQYF
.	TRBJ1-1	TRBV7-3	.	TGTGCCAGCAGCTTAGTCAGCATGAACACTGAAGCTTTCTTT	CASSLVSMNTEAFF
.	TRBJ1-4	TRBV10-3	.	TGTGCCATCAGTGACCCAGGGCCAAATGAAAAACTGTTTTTT	CAISDPGPNEKLFF
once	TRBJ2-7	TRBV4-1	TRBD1	TGCGCCAGCAGCCGAGTCGACAGGGATCACTACGAGCAGTACTTC	CASSRVDRDHYEQYF
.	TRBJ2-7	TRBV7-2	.	TGTGCCAGCAGCTTAGATGGGGGCCCCTACGAGCAGTACTTC	CASSLDGGPYEQYF
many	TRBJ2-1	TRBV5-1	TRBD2	TGCGCCAGCAGCTATGGCCCGACTAGCGGGGGCTCCTACAATGAGCAGTTCTTC	CASSYGPTSGGSYNEQFF
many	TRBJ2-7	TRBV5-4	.	TGTGCCAGAGTAACCCAGGGGGGATTCTCCTACGAGCAGTACTTC	CARVTQGGFSYEQYF
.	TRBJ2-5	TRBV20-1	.	TGCAGTGCTGAGGACGGCCAAGGGACCCAGTACTTC	CSAEDGQGTQYF
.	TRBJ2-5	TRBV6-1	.	TGTGCCAGCAGTCCCAACAATGAGCAGTACTTC	CASSPNNEQYF